This T cell receptor beta chain was documented in a study of shared clonotypes between healthy human individuals (dated by TCRdb to the early 2020s). As for the study more broadly: The cohort included a few men and a couple of women between 18 and 49 years of age. For each donor, CD4 naive and CD4 memory were each given three plates, CD8 naive was given two plates, and CD8 memory was given one plate. The study deeply sequenced blood TCR repertoires of several healthy adults to estimate repertoire size and the extent of clonotype sharing between individuals. Libraries were prepared and TCR repertoires were sequenced by different laboratories using diverse techniques, in order to increase sequencing depth and limit assay-specific biases. Between about 0.85 and 9.5 billion PBMCs per donor were obtained by leukapheresis.

About this clone itself: It has no known antigen specificity. The input lacks base qualities; no much larger clone sits a single base away.

CDR3 length: 14 amino acids, cysteine to phenylalanine. Only the CDR3 DNA stays, 42 bases, in frame from base 1. The junction shows trimming of 5 bases on V and 2 bases on J, plus 13 bases between the germline ends. The CDR1 and CDR2 encoded by the germline V gene are SGDLS and YYNGEE. The donors were healthy, HIV-negative adults who had no recently reported acute infections or vaccinations. All donors were Caucasian adults living in Nashville, Tennessee, USA. CD4+ T cells were enriched by magnetic negative selection; naive cells were then positively selected on CD45RA, and the negative fraction formed the memory subset. Blood was obtained by leukapheresis, after which PBMCs were separated by Ficoll-Histopaque density gradient centrifugation and cryopreserved in liquid nitrogen vapor phase. Purity and quantity of every magnetically sorted T cell population were checked by analytical flow cytometry. Genomic DNA was isolated from every sorted fraction and measured by UV absorbance on a Nanodrop 2000c.

Using the deep immunoSEQ assay, TCR CDR3 regions were amplified from genomic DNA by multiplex PCR. For each cell subset, the extracted genomic DNA was distributed evenly across all wells of several immunoSEQ 96-well plates, and each plate served as one replicate. For sorted subsets, roughly 0.2 ug genomic DNA, equal to tens of thousands of T cell genomes, was loaded into each replicate PCR. Purified libraries were quantified with a Qubit 3.0 fluorometer, sized on a Bioanalyzer 2100, and re-quantified with the KAPA Library Quantification kit. Each immunoSEQ 96-well plate was sequenced on its own single-read 150-cycle Illumina NextSeq 550 flow cell. Processing in the source paper ran as follows. Because only junctional sequences without quality scores were contained in the immunoSEQ output, filtering matching that applied to full-length reads could not be performed. To assign V/J genes and CDR3, sequences were annotated using PyIR, a Python wrapper for IgBLAST v1.9, with IMGT germline references. Any read was removed if the V/J assignment was weak (E-value above 1e-6), the CDR3 was missing, or the read contained stop codons, out-of-frame junctions, or ambiguous translated residues. V3J clonotypes were defined as sequences sharing the same inferred V gene, J gene, and CDR3 amino acid sequence. To compute the percentage overlap between repertoires, the number of shared unique clonotypes was divided by the size of the smaller repertoire. RTK rarefaction, the Chao1 estimator, and Recon v2.1 estimates of unobserved clonotypes were used to assess repertoire richness. Generation probabilities for all TCRbeta clonotypes obtained by the gDNA method from four donors were computed using OLGA. Sourced from immuneACCESS, this table was stored by TCRdb with only in-frame sequences that have V and J called. A share of the clones is absent; for the studies checked, an unresolved V gene accounts for under half, and the remainder has no known explanation. The V and J calls and clone size are taken from that table; D and trimming were inferred from the DNA. This sample has about 2.3 million clones in its table, and just under 95% of those were observed once. The top ten clonotypes cover 0.37% of the sample.

Results the study describes overall, beyond this receptor: Incomplete sequencing was indicated by rarefaction of sorted-subset datasets, despite the large sequencing depth. Sampling was restricted to blood, and TCR repertoires in tissues likely differ from the TCR repertoires found in blood. Higher generation probabilities were observed for clonotypes shared by all four sorted-subset donors than for non-shared clonotypes. Larger estimated clonotype richness was generally found for naive subsets than for memory subsets. Based on pairwise subsampling, the degree of clonotype sharing among donors was expected to be affected by sequencing depth. Because the study included only a small number of donors, the genetic and exposure-history diversity represented was limited. Sharing across a handful of donors was observed for about 5% of naive CD4, about 4% of naive CD8, roughly 2.4% of memory CD4, and about 0.4% of memory CD8 clonotypes.

The rearrangement joined TRBV9 to TRBJ1-2, and possibly TRBD1, on 5 matching bases. Sequenced sample: naive CD4+ T cells from PBMCs. The label giving this sample's cell subset or site can be read as: CD45RA+ positively selected. This TCR was recovered from a young man in good health. Some clones in this sample may be carry-over from other donors' samples. The bases are TGTGCCAGCAGGGCCGGGGCAGTAAACTATGGCTACACCTTC. The resulting protein is CASRAGAVNYGYTF.